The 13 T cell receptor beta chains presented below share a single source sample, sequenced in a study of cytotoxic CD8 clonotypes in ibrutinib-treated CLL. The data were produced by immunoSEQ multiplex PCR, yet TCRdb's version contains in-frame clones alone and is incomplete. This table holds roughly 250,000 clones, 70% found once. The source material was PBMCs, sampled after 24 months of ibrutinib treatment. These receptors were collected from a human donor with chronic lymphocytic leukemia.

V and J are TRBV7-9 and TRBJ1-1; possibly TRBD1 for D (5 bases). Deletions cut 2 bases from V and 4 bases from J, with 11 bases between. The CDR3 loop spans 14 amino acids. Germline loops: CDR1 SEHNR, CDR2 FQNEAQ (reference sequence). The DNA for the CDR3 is TGTGCCAGCAGCTTAAACGTGGGGGGCACTGAAGCTTTCTTT. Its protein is CASSLNVGGTEAFF.

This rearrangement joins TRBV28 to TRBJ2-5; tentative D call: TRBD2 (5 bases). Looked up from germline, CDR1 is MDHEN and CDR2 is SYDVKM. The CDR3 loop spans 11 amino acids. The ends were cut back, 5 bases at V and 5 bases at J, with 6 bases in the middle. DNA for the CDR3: TGTGCCAGCAGTCCGGGGGAGACCCAGTACTTC. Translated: CASSPGETQYF.

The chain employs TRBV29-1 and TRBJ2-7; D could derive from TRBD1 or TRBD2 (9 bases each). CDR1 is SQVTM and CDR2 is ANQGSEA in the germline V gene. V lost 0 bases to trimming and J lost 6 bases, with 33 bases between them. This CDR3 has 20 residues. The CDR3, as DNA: TGCAGCGTTGAAGACCTACAGGGGGCCGCCCAAGGGACTAGCCATATCGAGCAGTACTTC. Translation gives CSVEDLQGAAQGTSHIEQYF.

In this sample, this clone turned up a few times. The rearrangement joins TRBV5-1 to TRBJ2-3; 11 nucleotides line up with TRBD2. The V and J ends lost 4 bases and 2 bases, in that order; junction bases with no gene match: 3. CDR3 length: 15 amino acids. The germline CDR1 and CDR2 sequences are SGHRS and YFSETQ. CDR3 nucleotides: TGCGCCAGCAGCGGGGGACTAGCGGCCACAGATACGCAGTATTTT. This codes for CASSGGLAATDTQYF.

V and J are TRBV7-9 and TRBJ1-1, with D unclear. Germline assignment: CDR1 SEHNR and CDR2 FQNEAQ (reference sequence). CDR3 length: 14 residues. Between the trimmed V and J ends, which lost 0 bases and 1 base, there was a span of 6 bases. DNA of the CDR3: TGTGCCAGCAGCTTAGCGCGGAAGAACACTGAAGCTTTCTTT. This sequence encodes CASSLARKNTEAFF.

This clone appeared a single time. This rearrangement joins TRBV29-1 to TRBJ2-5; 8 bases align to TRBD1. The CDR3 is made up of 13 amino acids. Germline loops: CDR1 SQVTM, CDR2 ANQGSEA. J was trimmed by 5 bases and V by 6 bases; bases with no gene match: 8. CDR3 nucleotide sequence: TGCAGCGTCGGAGGACAGGGAGGTGAGACCCAGTACTTC. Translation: CSVGGQGGETQYF.

CDR3 protein: CASSPGQGPGWRGYTF. In nucleotides, the CDR3 is TGTGCCAGCAGCCCGGGACAGGGTCCCGGCTGGAGGGGCTACACCTTC. The genes are TRBV27 and TRBJ1-2; 9 positions agree with TRBD1. The CDR3 covers 16 residues. The ends lost 6 bases at V and 8 bases at J; junction bases unmatched: 16. Germline assignment: CDR1 MNHEY and CDR2 SMNVEV (reference sequence).

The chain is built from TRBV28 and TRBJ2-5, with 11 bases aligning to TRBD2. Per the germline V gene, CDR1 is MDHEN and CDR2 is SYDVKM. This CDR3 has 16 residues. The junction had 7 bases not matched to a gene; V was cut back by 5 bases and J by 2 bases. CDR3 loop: CASSHGTSGQQETQYF. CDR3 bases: TGTGCCAGCAGTCACGGGACTAGCGGCCAACAAGAGACCCAGTACTTC.

DNA for the CDR3: TGTGCCAGTAGCAAAGGGAGACTGAACACCGGGGAGCTGTTTTTT. The encoded protein is CASSKGRLNTGELFF. This chain connects TRBV19 to TRBJ2-2, with D possibly TRBD2 on 5 matching bases. CDR3 length equals 15 residues. Germline lookup yields CDR1 LNHDA and CDR2 SQIVND (reference sequence). Trimming removed 6 bases at V and 1 base at J, with 12 bases between.

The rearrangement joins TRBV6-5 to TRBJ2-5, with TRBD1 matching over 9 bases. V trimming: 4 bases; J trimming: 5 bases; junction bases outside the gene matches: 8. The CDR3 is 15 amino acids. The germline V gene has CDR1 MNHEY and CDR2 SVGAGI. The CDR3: CASSFRTGEGETQYF. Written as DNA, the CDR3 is TGTGCCAGCAGTTTTAGGACAGGGGAGGGCGAGACCCAGTACTTC.

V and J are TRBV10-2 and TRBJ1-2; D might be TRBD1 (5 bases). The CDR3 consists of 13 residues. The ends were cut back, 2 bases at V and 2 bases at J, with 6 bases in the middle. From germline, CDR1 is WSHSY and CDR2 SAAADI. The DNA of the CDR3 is TGCGCCAGCAGTGAGCAGGGAAACTATGGCTACACCTTC. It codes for CASSEQGNYGYTF.

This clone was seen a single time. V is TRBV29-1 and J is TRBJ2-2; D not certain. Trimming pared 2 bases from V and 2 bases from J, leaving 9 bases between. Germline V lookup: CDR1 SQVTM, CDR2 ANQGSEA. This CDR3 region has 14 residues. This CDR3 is CSVEPPQNTGELFF. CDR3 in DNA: TGCAGCGTTGAACCCCCACAAAACACCGGGGAGCTGTTTTTT.

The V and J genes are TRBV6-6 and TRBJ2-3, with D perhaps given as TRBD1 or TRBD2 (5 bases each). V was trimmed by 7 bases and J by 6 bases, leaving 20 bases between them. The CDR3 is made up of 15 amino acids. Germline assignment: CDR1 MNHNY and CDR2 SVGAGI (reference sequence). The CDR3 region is CASTNRDLEWDTQYF. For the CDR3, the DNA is TGTGCCAGCACCAACCGGGACCTTGAATGGGATACGCAGTATTTT.